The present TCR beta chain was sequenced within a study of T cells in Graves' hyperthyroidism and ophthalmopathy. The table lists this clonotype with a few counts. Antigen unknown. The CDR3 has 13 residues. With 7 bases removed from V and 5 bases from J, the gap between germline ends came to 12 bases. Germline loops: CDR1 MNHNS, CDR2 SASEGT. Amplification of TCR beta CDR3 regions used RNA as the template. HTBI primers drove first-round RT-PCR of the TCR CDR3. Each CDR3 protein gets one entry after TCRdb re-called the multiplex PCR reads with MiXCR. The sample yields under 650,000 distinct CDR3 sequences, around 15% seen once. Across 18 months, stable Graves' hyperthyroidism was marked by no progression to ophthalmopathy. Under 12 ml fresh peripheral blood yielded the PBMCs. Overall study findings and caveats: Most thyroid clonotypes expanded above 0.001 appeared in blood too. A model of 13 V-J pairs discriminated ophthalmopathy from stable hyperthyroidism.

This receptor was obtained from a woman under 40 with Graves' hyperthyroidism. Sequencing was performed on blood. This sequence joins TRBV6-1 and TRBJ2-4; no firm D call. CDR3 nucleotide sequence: TGTGCCAGCAATCCCCCCGAACAAAACATTCAGTACTTC. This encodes CASNPPEQNIQYF.